One sample yielded the 22 T cell receptor beta chains listed below, sequenced in a study of blood T cell repertoires in COVID-19. The protocol was immunoSEQ multiplex PCR, while the TCRdb copy is restricted to in-frame clones and leaves out a portion. The sample records approximately 98,000 clones, just over 85% being singletons. What was sequenced was peripheral blood. Source of these receptors: a human donor in a cohort sampled during active COVID-19.

Comments on this clone: The junction does not match germline at one end; this may be a read error. The V gene is TRBV4-1, the J gene TRBJ1-2; 8 positions agree with TRBD1. In germline, CDR1 is MGHRA, CDR2 YSYEKL. The CDR3 has 14 amino acids. The CDR3 spells CASSQEAMDRAPDF. The CDR3 DNA is TGCGCCAGCAGCCAAGAGGCCATGGACAGGGCCCCCGACTTC.

The chain links TRBV6-5 to TRBJ1-2; 9 bases match TRBD1. The ends lost 6 bases at V and 5 bases at J; junction bases unmatched: 7. CDR3 length equals 14 residues. Looked up from germline, CDR1 is MNHEY and CDR2 is SVGAGI. The CDR3 DNA is TGTGCCAGCAGCCCGGACAGGGGTATATATGGCTACACCTTC. It specifies CASSPDRGIYGYTF.

The gene calls are TRBV4-1 and TRBJ1-3; the match to TRBD1 covers 8 bases. V lost 1 base to trimming and J lost 2 bases; unmatched junction nucleotides: 7. In germline, CDR1 is MGHRA, CDR2 YSYEKL. The CDR3 loop spans 17 amino acids. This chain's CDR3 is CASSQGDRYNAGNTIYF. CDR3 DNA sequence: TGCGCCAGCAGCCAAGGGGACAGGTATAATGCTGGAAACACCATATATTTT.

The V gene is TRBV7-2, the J gene TRBJ1-2; no clear D gene. The ends were cut back, 1 base at V and 2 bases at J, with 17 bases in the middle. The CDR3 is 17 amino acids. Germline CDR1 SGHTA, CDR2 FQGNSA. The CDR3: CASSLGFQGGTNYGYTF. CDR3 DNA sequence: TGTGCCAGCAGCTTAGGATTTCAAGGAGGTACGAACTATGGCTACACCTTC.

This clone has more than one count but fewer than ten. The V gene is TRBV9, the J gene TRBJ2-1; D is uncertain. CDR1 SGDLS and CDR2 YYNGEE come from the germline V gene. The CDR3 is made up of 12 amino acids. The germline V and J ends were trimmed by 0 bases and 7 bases, with 5 bases remaining between them. The CDR3: CASSVAFNEQFF. As DNA, the CDR3 is TGTGCCAGCAGCGTAGCTTTTAATGAGCAGTTCTTC. Supplemented by reference TRBV9 and TRBJ2-1, the full variable domain reads DSGVTQTPKHLITATGQRVTLRCSPRSGDLSVYWYQQSLDQGLQFLIQYYNGEERAKGNILERFSAQQFPDLHSELNLSSLELGDSALYFCASSVAFNEQFFGPGTRLTVL.

The V call is TRBV29-1, the J call TRBJ1-2, with 7 bases identical to TRBD1. Trimming at V came to 4 bases and at J to 6 bases, leaving 8 bases not matched to a gene. Per germline, CDR1 SQVTM and CDR2 ANQGSEA. This CDR3 has 13 residues. The CDR3 coding sequence is TGCAGCGTTGGGACAGGTTACAGAAATGGCTACACCTTC. It codes for CSVGTGYRNGYTF.

The V and J genes are TRBV19 and TRBJ2-4; 9 bases fit TRBD2. Germline lookup yields CDR1 LNHDA and CDR2 SQIVND (reference sequence). This CDR3 has 16 residues. The junction had 11 bases not matched to a gene; V was cut back by 3 bases and J by 8 bases. The chain's CDR3 is CASSILLAGLEYIQYF. DNA of the CDR3: TGTGCCAGTAGTATCCTCCTAGCGGGATTAGAATACATTCAGTACTTC.

The chain carries TRBV2 and TRBJ2-1; D might be TRBD2 (5 bases). In germline, CDR1 is SNHLY, CDR2 FYNNEI. Trimming took off 8 bases at V and 2 bases at J, with 16 bases between the two ends. The CDR3 sequence is 15 residues long. CDR3 bases: TGTGCCAGCGGAGCCCTAGCCGTGACCTACAATGAGCAGTTCTTC. It yields the protein CASGALAVTYNEQFF.

The gene calls are TRBV25-1 and TRBJ2-1; 8 bases match TRBD2. V trimming: 2 bases; J trimming: 2 bases; junction bases outside the gene matches: 2. The CDR3 is made up of 15 amino acids. Germline CDR1 reads MGHDK; CDR2 reads SYGVNS. The CDR3 nucleotides are TGTGCCAGCAGTGAACGGGGACTAGCCTACAATGAGCAGTTCTTC. Amino acids: CASSERGLAYNEQFF.

V and J are TRBV6-9 and TRBJ2-7; the match to TRBD1 covers 7 bases. The CDR3 length is 12 residues. Trimming at V came to 7 bases and at J to 0 bases, leaving 0 bases not matched to a gene. The germline V gene encodes CDR1 MNHGY and CDR2 SVAAGI. CDR3 sequence: CASNRGSYEQYF. The CDR3 nucleotides are TGTGCCAGCAACAGGGGCTCCTACGAGCAGTACTTC.

The gene calls are TRBV7-2 and TRBJ2-3; 7 bases fit TRBD2. CDR1 SGHTA and CDR2 FQGNSA come from the germline V gene. The junction had 6 bases not matched to a gene; V was cut back by 5 bases and J by 4 bases. There are 14 residues in the CDR3. The CDR3 bases are TGTGCCAGCAGCGCTAGCGGAGTGGCAGATACGCAGTATTTT. This gives the protein CASSASGVADTQYF. The full variable domain, with the rest looked up from reference TRBV7-2 and TRBJ2-3, is GAGVSQSPSNKVTEKGKDVELRCDPISGHTALYWYRQSLGQGLEFLIYFQGNSAPDKSGLPSDRFSAERTGGSVSTLTIQRTQQEDSAVYLCASSASGVADTQYFGPGTRLTVL.

The chain combines TRBV4-1 with TRBJ1-2; a weak D match, TRBD1 (6 bases). The germline V gene encodes CDR1 MGHRA and CDR2 YSYEKL. The V end lost 0 bases, the J end lost 4 bases, and 12 bases lay between the germline ends. The CDR3 has 15 amino acids. CDR3 DNA: TGCGCCAGCAGCCAAGAAGGGGGAGCGGTCTATGGCTACACCTTC. This translates into CASSQEGGAVYGYTF.

V and J are TRBV7-2 and TRBJ2-5; 14 positions agree with TRBD2. Germline lookup yields CDR1 SGHTA and CDR2 FQGNSA. This CDR3 has 17 residues. V shed 1 base, J shed 4 bases, and the junction held 5 bases outside the gene matches. The CDR3 spells CASSLGGLAGALETQYF. The CDR3 region has the DNA TGTGCCAGCAGCTTAGGGGGACTAGCGGGGGCCCTAGAGACCCAGTACTTC.

This rearrangement joins TRBV28 to TRBJ1-5; maybe TRBD1 (5 bases). The V end was cut by 7 bases, the J end by 3 bases, with 13 bases between. CDR3 length: 14 residues. Per germline, CDR1 MDHEN and CDR2 SYDVKM. CDR3 in DNA: TGTGCCAGCACCTTGGGGCGGCACAATCAGCCCCAGCATTTT. This sequence encodes CASTLGRHNQPQHF. The whole variable domain, remainder taken from reference TRBV28 and TRBJ1-5, is DVKVTQSSRYLVKRTGEKVFLECVQDMDHENMFWYRQDPGLGLRLIYFSYDVKMKEKGDIPEGYSVSREKKERFSLILESASTNQTSMYLCASTLGRHNQPQHFGDGTRLSIL.

This rearrangement joins TRBV29-1 to TRBJ1-4; the match to TRBD1 covers 9 bases. J lost 2 bases, V lost 7 bases, and 5 bases had no gene match. Germline V gene sequence: CDR1 SQVTM, CDR2 ANQGSEA. This CDR3 is 14 amino acids long. The chain's CDR3 is CSARQGVTNEKLFF. The CDR3, as DNA: TGCAGCGCCCGACAGGGGGTGACTAATGAAAAACTGTTTTTT. The full variable domain, rest sourced from reference TRBV29-1 and TRBJ1-4, is SAVISQKPSRDICQRGTSLTIQCQVDSQVTMMFWYRQQPGQSLTLIATANQGSEATYESGFVIDKFPISRPNLTFSTLTVSNMSPEDSSIYLCSARQGVTNEKLFFGSGTQLSVL.

This chain links TRBV6-6 with TRBJ2-7; 9 bases line up with TRBD1. Trimming took 5 bases from V and 3 from J; bases not matched to a gene: 5. In germline, CDR1 is MNHNY, CDR2 SVGAGI (reference sequence). This CDR3 has 14 amino acids. CDR3 sequence (DNA): TGTGCCAGCAGTCAACAGGGGGCGGGCTACGAGCAGTACTTC. Its translation: CASSQQGAGYEQYF.

The chain couples TRBV7-8 to TRBJ1-4, with 7 bases that match TRBD1. The CDR3 consists of 19 residues. V shed 5 bases, J shed 0 bases, and the junction held 15 bases outside the gene matches. CDR1 SGHVS and CDR2 FQNEAQ come from the germline V gene. The CDR3 DNA reads as TGTGCCAGCAGCCCCCCGGAAGACAGGGTAGTTGCAACTAATGAAAAACTGTTTTTT. Amino acid sequence: CASSPPEDRVVATNEKLFF.

This sequence joins TRBV5-5 and TRBJ2-5; 7 bases are shared with TRBD2. This CDR3 has 15 amino acids. Trimming at V came to 4 bases and at J to 5 bases, leaving 11 bases not matched to a gene. CDR1 is SGHKS, CDR2 YYEKEE, per germline (reference sequence). The DNA of the CDR3 is TGTGCCAGCAGCCGTAGGGAGGGGACCTTTGAGACCCAGTACTTC. Protein product: CASSRREGTFETQYF. The variable domain in full, with the rest retrieved from reference TRBV5-5 and TRBJ2-5, is DAGVTQSPTHLIKTRGQQVTLRCSPISGHKSVSWYQQVLGQGPQFIFQYYEKEERGRGNFPDRFSARQFPNYSSELNVNALLLGDSALYLCASSRREGTFETQYFGPGTRLLVL.

V usage is TRBV11-2 and J usage is TRBJ2-6; D is possibly TRBD1 (5 bases). The ends were cut back, 4 bases at V and 0 bases at J, with 19 bases in the middle. Germline CDR1 SGHAT, CDR2 FQNNGV. CDR3 length: 19 residues. The CDR3 nucleotides are TGTGCCAGCAGCTCCCTAAGGGGAAGGTGGGACTCTGGGGCCAACGTCCTGACTTTC. Protein: CASSSLRGRWDSGANVLTF. Full variable domain (outside the CDR3, taken from reference TRBV11-2 and TRBJ2-6): EAGVAQSPRYKIIEKRQSVAFWCNPISGHATLYWYQQILGQGPKLLIQFQNNGVVDDSQLPKDRFSAERLKGVDSTLKIQPAKLEDSAVYLCASSSLRGRWDSGANVLTFGAGSRLTVL.

This sequence joins TRBV5-1 and TRBJ2-7; D is ambiguous. Trimming cost V 0 bases and J 4 bases, with 11 bases left between them. Germline values: CDR1 SGHRS, CDR2 YFSETQ. The CDR3 has 14 amino acids. CDR3 sequence (DNA): TGCGCCAGCAGCTTGGTGGGCGACGGATACGAGCAGTACTTC. It translates to CASSLVGDGYEQYF.

The gene calls are TRBV2 and TRBJ1-2, with 7 bases lining up with TRBD1. Germline V gene data show CDR1 as SNHLY and CDR2 as FYNNEI. Losses at the gene ends were 4 bases for V and 1 base for J; bases not matched to a gene: 3. The CDR3 loop spans 14 amino acids. The CDR3 DNA follows: TGTGCCAGCAGTGGGGACAGACTTAACTATGGCTACACCTTC. This sequence encodes CASSGDRLNYGYTF.

This clone appeared once. This CDR3 is CATSDAGYNEQFF. Written as DNA, the CDR3 is TGTGCCACCAGTGACGCGGGCTACAATGAGCAGTTCTTC. The chain employs TRBV24-1 and TRBJ2-1; possibly TRBD2 for D (5 bases). Germline values: CDR1 KGHDR, CDR2 SFDVKD. This CDR3 region has 13 residues. The ends were cut back, 4 bases at V and 3 bases at J, with 6 bases in the middle.